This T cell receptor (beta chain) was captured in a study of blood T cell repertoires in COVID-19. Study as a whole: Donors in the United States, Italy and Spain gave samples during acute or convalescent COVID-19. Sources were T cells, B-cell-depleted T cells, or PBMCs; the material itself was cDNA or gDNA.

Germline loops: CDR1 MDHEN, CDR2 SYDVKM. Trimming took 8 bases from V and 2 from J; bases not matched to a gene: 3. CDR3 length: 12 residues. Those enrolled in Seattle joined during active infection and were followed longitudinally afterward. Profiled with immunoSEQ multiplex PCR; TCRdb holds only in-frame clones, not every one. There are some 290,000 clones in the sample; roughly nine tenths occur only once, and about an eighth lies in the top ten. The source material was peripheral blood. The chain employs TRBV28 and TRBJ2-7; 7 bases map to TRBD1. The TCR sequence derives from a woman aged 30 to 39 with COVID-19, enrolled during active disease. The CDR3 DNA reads TGTGCCAGCCGCGGACAGGCCTACGAGCAGTACTTC. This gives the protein CASRGQAYEQYF.